The 8 T cell receptor beta chains below all came from one sample that was sequenced in a study of blood T cell repertoires in COVID-19. The table came from immunoSEQ multiplex PCR; TCRdb's copy has only in-frame clones and leaves some out. The table lists around 340,000 clones, approximately 90% of them singletons. The sample consisted of peripheral blood. The receptors were sampled from a woman aged 55 to 70 with COVID-19, enrolled during active disease.

The V and J genes are TRBV6-5 and TRBJ2-2; possible D gene TRBD1, 6 bases. The V end was cut by 6 bases, the J end by 6 bases, with 8 bases between. Germline CDR1 reads MNHEY; CDR2 reads SVGAGI. The CDR3 contains 12 residues. The CDR3 DNA follows: TGTGCCAGCAGGGACAGCCCCGGGGAGCTGTTTTTT. This translates into CASRDSPGELFF.

CDR3 sequence reads: CASSYGGTGRDIQYF. The CDR3 DNA reads TGTGCCAGCAGTTATGGGGGGACCGGGCGGGACATTCAGTACTTC. The V gene is TRBV28, the J gene TRBJ2-4, with D possibly TRBD2 on 6 matching bases. This CDR3 has 15 residues. V lost 4 bases to trimming and J lost 8 bases, with 18 bases between them. CDR1 and CDR2 (germline): MDHEN, SYDVKM.

The V and J genes are TRBV4-1 and TRBJ2-5, with 7 positions matching TRBD1. Germline V gives CDR1 MGHRA, CDR2 YSYEKL. CDR3 length: 15 residues. J gave up 3 bases and V 4 bases, and 8 bases lay outside the gene matches. CDR3 sequence (DNA): TGCGCCAGCAGCCCCAATCCGACAGGGAAAGAGACCCAGTACTTC. Protein sequence: CASSPNPTGKETQYF.

The chain joins TRBV18 to TRBJ1-1; 10 nucleotides line up with TRBD1. The CDR3 is 18 amino acids. Germline V gives CDR1 KGHSH, CDR2 LQKENI. J gave up 1 base and V 0 bases, and 8 bases lay outside the gene matches. The chain's CDR3 is CASSPPDMRQGANTEAFF. The CDR3, as DNA: TGTGCCAGCTCACCACCCGATATGCGACAGGGGGCGAACACTGAAGCTTTCTTT.

J is TRBJ2-2 and V is TRBV11-3; no reliable D call. V lost 9 bases to trimming and J lost 4 bases, with 6 bases between them. Germline CDR1 reads SGHNT; CDR2 reads YENEEA. The CDR3 has 11 residues. This chain's CDR3 is CASSSTGELFF. In DNA, the CDR3 is TGTGCCAGTTCGAGCACCGGGGAGCTGTTTTTT.

This chain uses TRBV4-1 with TRBJ1-2, with TRBD1 identical over 8 bases. The V gene's germline CDR1 is MGHRA and CDR2 YSYEKL. J gave up 4 bases and V 0 bases, and 4 bases lay outside the gene matches. The CDR3 has 15 amino acids. CDR3 in DNA: TGCGCCAGCAGCCAAGATACAGGGGGAATCTATGGCTACACCTTC. Its translation: CASSQDTGGIYGYTF.

The V call is TRBV11-1, the J call TRBJ2-1, with 7 bases that match TRBD2. Germline V gene lookup returns CDR1 SGHAT and CDR2 FQDESV (reference sequence). The CDR3 totals 16 residues. V was pared by 5 bases and J by 3 bases, with 10 bases of the junction left unmatched. The CDR3 is CASSPKIREDYNEQFF. The CDR3 DNA is TGTGCCAGCAGCCCAAAGATACGGGAGGACTACAATGAGCAGTTCTTC.

This clone has a handful of counts. The sample contains more than one DNA sequence encoding this CDR3. The chain recombines TRBV18 with TRBJ2-7; D unresolved. CDR3 length: 12 amino acids. The V gene's germline CDR1 is KGHSH and CDR2 LQKENI. V lost 2 bases to trimming and J lost 7 bases, with 9 bases between them. The CDR3 loop is CASSPRQAEQYF. CDR3 DNA sequence: TGTGCCAGCTCACCAAGGCAGGCTGAGCAGTACTTC.